The clone carrying this TCR delta chain was detected a few times. This sequence is one base from a far larger clone and is likely a read error. Other DNA sequences from this sample encode an identical CDR3 as well. TCRdb fed the multiplex PCR reads to CATT. Of around 52,000 delta-chain clones in the sample, 1.7% are singletons; the top ten hold 15%. The data originate from a study of γδ T cells in repeated Plasmodium falciparum infection. Study at large: Sampling occurred at baseline, pre-infection for selected infections, and 21 days post-infection.

Vgamma9/Vdelta2+ and Vdelta2-negative gammadelta T cells were flow-sorted from PBMC for bulk sequencing. The CDR3 is made up of 20 amino acids. Germline CDR1 TSWWSYY, CDR2 QGS. V was clipped by 0 bases and J by 3 bases, with 26 bases between them. The TCR sequence derives from a pool of human donors (malaria-infected and uninfected, not separated). The V gene is TRDV1, the J gene TRDJ1; D gene ambiguous. The J gene, absent from TCRdb, was called here by matching the DNA to germline. The source material was gamma-delta T cells from blood. DNA of the CDR3: TGTGCTCTTGGGGAACTAGGGCCCTATGGTAATGGCCACCAAGCCGATAAACTCATCTTT. As protein: CALGELGPYGNGHQADKLIF.